This TCR beta chain stems from a study of CD8 T cells in Susac syndrome. Peripheral blood CD8+ and CD4+ T cells were profiled by TCR beta sequencing. Included as multiple sclerosis controls were treatment-naive patients who had stable or active relapsing-remitting disease. CDR3 length equals 12 residues. Germline V gene sequence: CDR1 SGHRS, CDR2 YFSETQ. Trimming took off 7 bases at V and 8 bases at J, with 10 bases between the two ends. Roughly 0.45 to 1 ug RNA was reverse transcribed with random hexamers. With immunoSEQ multiplex PCR, TCR beta CDR3 was amplified across 54 Vbeta and 13 Jbeta. TCRdb called the immunoSEQ multiplex PCR reads again in MiXCR, with one record for every CDR3 protein. This table holds some 200,000 distinct CDR3 sequences, about 95% found once.

The rearrangement joins TRBV5-1 to TRBJ1-6; D may be TRBD1 (6 bases). This clonotype originated in a human donor with multiple sclerosis. Sequenced: CD4+ T cells from PBMCs. CDR3 in amino acids: CASGRGDSPLHF. Here the CDR3 DNA reads TGCGCCAGCGGTAGGGGGGATTCACCCCTCCACTTT.